This T cell receptor (beta chain) was identified during a study of control samples from healthy donors and cancer patients. The CDR3 spans 15 residues. Germline loops: CDR1 SSHAT, CDR2 FNYEAQ (reference sequence). With regard to this clone: Its ends do not fully match the called genes, so a read error is possible.

Generated by immunoSEQ multiplex PCR, the TCRdb table keeps only in-frame clones and is missing some. The repertoire holds 85,000 to 95,000 clones, with approximately 82% as singletons. Specimen: blood. The chain employs TRBV7-7 and TRBJ2-2; 10 bases fit TRBD2. The clonotype was recovered from a woman aged 55-75 years in good health. CDR3 residues: CASSPVLAGAGELFF. The CDR3 nucleotides are TGTGCTAGCAGCCCGGTCCTAGCGGGAGCCGGGGAGCTGTTTTTT. The full variable domain, its missing parts supplied by reference TRBV7-7 and TRBJ2-2, is GAGVSQSPRYKVTKRGQDVTLRCDPISSHATLYWYQQALGQGPEFLTYFNYEAQPDKSGLPSDRFSAERPEGSISTLTIQRTEQRDSAMYRCASSPVLAGAGELFFGEGSRLTVL.